The 20 T cell receptor beta chains presented below share a single source sample, sequenced in a study of T cell responses to AZD1222 COVID-19 vaccine. TCRdb's copy holds only in-frame clones and misses some; the assay was immunoSEQ multiplex PCR. This table holds 90,000 to 120,000 clones, around 92% found once. The input for sequencing was peripheral blood, taken 28 days after the second AZD1222 dose. These receptors were collected from an adult who received the AZD1222 COVID-19 vaccine.

This clone was picked up a small number of times. The CDR3 loop is CASVFPETGSVNTEAFF. CDR3 in DNA: TGTGCTAGTGTCTTTCCGGAGACAGGCTCTGTGAACACTGAAGCTTTCTTT. The gene calls are TRBV12-5 and TRBJ1-1; perhaps TRBD1 as D (6 bases). The CDR3 has 17 residues. Trimming took 7 bases from V and 0 from J, leaving 21 bases between them. Germline V gene data show CDR1 as LGHNT and CDR2 as FRNRAP.

This chain connects TRBV11-2 to TRBJ1-1; TRBD1 agrees at 8 bases. The CDR3 contains 13 residues. The V gene's germline CDR1 is SGHAT and CDR2 FQNNGV. Trimming removed 5 bases from V and 7 bases from J; junction bases left unmatched: 6. CDR3 residues: CASSQDRGGEAFF. The DNA for the CDR3 is TGTGCCAGCAGCCAAGACAGGGGCGGTGAAGCTTTCTTT.

The chain links TRBV21-1 to TRBJ1-1; the DNA was not compared with TRBD1, the D call given in the table. TRBV21-1 is a recognized pseudogene. The CDR3 length is 19 residues. CDR3 sequence: CASSKGIDYRDRMYTEAFF. CDR3 nucleotide sequence: TGTGCCAGCAGCAAAGGGATCGACTACAGGGACAGGATGTACACTGAAGCTTTCTTT.

The rearrangement joins TRBV7-8 to TRBJ1-5, with D possibly being TRBD1 (6 bases). The germline V and J ends were trimmed by 5 bases and 0 bases, with 14 bases remaining between them. The CDR3 is made up of 16 amino acids. Germline V CDR1 and CDR2: SGHVS, FQNEAQ. CDR3 residues: CASSELGGLSNQPQHF. Written as DNA, the CDR3 is TGTGCCAGCAGCGAACTGGGGGGGCTTAGCAATCAGCCCCAGCATTTT.

The chain couples TRBV5-4 to TRBJ2-3; 8 bases fit TRBD2. This CDR3 region has 16 residues. Germline V CDR1 and CDR2: SGHNT, YYREEE (reference sequence). V shed 2 bases and J 2 bases; nucleotides not matched to a gene: 7. CDR3 DNA sequence: TGTGCCAGCAGCTTTAGAACTAGCGGATCCACAGATACGCAGTATTTT. It yields the protein CASSFRTSGSTDTQYF. Drawing the rest from reference TRBV5-4 and TRBJ2-3, the complete variable domain is ETGVTQSPTHLIKTRGQQVTLRCSSQSGHNTVSWYQQALGQGPQFIFQYYREEENGRGNFPPRFSGLQFPNYSSELNVNALELDDSALYLCASSFRTSGSTDTQYFGPGTRLTVL.

The CDR3 DNA follows: TGTGCCAGCAGTCCCTTCCTCCAGGGCTACGAGCAGTACTTC. It yields the protein CASSPFLQGYEQYF. V usage is TRBV6-5 and J usage is TRBJ2-7; D perhaps matches TRBD1 (5 bases). Germline V gene sequence: CDR1 MNHEY, CDR2 SVGAGI. The CDR3 is made up of 14 amino acids. V was trimmed by 5 bases and J by 3 bases, leaving 14 bases between them.

The CDR3 reads CASSPPTVLNTEAFF. CDR3 sequence (DNA): TGTGCCAGCAGTCCTCCGACAGTCCTGAACACTGAAGCTTTCTTT. The chain links TRBV28 to TRBJ1-1; possibly TRBD1 for D (5 bases). Germline V gene lookup returns CDR1 MDHEN and CDR2 SYDVKM. V was cut by 5 bases and J by 0 bases, with 13 bases left in between. The CDR3 sequence is 15 residues long.

This clone is a singleton in its sample. This rearrangement joins TRBV27 to TRBJ2-3; 14 bases align to TRBD2. The CDR3 covers 16 residues. The trim removed 3 bases at V and 1 base at J, leaving 0 bases unmatched. Germline lookup yields CDR1 MNHEY and CDR2 SMNVEV (reference sequence). CDR3 bases: TGTGCCAGCAGTTTGACTAGCGGGGGGGGCACAGATACGCAGTATTTT. This sequence encodes CASSLTSGGGTDTQYF.

The chain joins TRBV5-1 to TRBJ1-6; D gene uncertain. The CDR3 covers 15 residues. V lost 4 bases, J lost 10 bases, and 18 bases lay in between. Germline values: CDR1 SGHRS, CDR2 YFSETQ. In DNA, the CDR3 is TGCGCCAGCAGCCCCTACCCTGGACTTCACTCACCCCTCCACTTT. Protein: CASSPYPGLHSPLHF.

The rearrangement uses TRBV11-3 and TRBJ1-1; the D is unclear. CDR1 is SGHNT, CDR2 YENEEA, per germline. The V gene lost 2 bases and the J gene lost 1 base, with 11 bases spanning the gap. The CDR3 runs to 15 residues. The CDR3 nucleotides read TGTGCCAGCAGCTTAAGCGCCAGATCGAACACTGAAGCTTTCTTT. Amino acids: CASSLSARSNTEAFF.

This clone was recorded once. The gene calls are TRBV6-1 and TRBJ2-7, with TRBD2 matching 7 bases. The CDR3 loop spans 15 amino acids. Germline-derived CDR1 and CDR2 are MNHNS and SASEGT. V was clipped by 1 base and J by 2 bases; unmatched bases: 5. The CDR3 spells CASSEEGGGPYEQYF. CDR3 DNA sequence: TGTGCCAGCAGTGAAGAGGGCGGGGGTCCCTACGAGCAGTACTTC.

J is TRBJ2-2 and V is TRBV19; D uncertain. CDR1 is LNHDA, CDR2 SQIVND, per germline (reference sequence). The CDR3 consists of 13 residues. Trimming took off 5 bases at V and 7 bases at J, with 11 bases between the two ends. CDR3 sequence: CASSSDWGGELFF. CDR3 nucleotides: TGTGCCAGTAGTTCCGACTGGGGCGGGGAGCTGTTTTTT.

This clone appeared a single time. The V gene is TRBV2, the J gene TRBJ2-7; perhaps TRBD1 as D (6 bases). CDR3 length equals 14 residues. Per germline, CDR1 SNHLY and CDR2 FYNNEI. Trimming shortened V by 8 bases and J by 6 bases, and 20 bases separated the two germline ends. This CDR3 is CASGLGATAGEQYF. The DNA for the CDR3 is TGTGCCAGCGGGTTGGGGGCCACCGCGGGCGAGCAGTACTTC. Based on the CDR3 plus reference TRBV2 and TRBJ2-7, the full variable domain is EPEVTQTPSHQVTQMGQEVILRCVPISNHLYFYWYRQILGQKVEFLVSFYNNEISEKSEIFDDQFSVERPDGSNFTLKIRSTKLEDSAMYFCASGLGATAGEQYFGPGTRLTVT.

This chain links TRBV6-6 with TRBJ2-7; the D gene could be TRBD1 or TRBD2 (5 bases each). CDR1 MNHNY and CDR2 SVGAGI come from the germline V gene (reference sequence). The CDR3 runs 15 residues. Trimming stripped 6 bases from V and 1 base from J, with 16 bases between. The chain's CDR3 is CASRDLRDASYEQYF. CDR3 in DNA: TGTGCCAGCAGGGATTTACGGGACGCTTCCTACGAGCAGTACTTC.

The rearrangement joins TRBV5-1 to TRBJ2-1; 7 nucleotides line up with TRBD1. The CDR3 extends over 14 amino acids. V shed 0 bases and J 5 bases; nucleotides not matched to a gene: 2. Germline V CDR1 and CDR2: SGHRS, YFSETQ. The CDR3 is CASSLDRGDNEQFF. CDR3 nucleotides: TGCGCCAGCAGCTTGGACAGGGGAGACAATGAGCAGTTCTTC.

This chain uses TRBV3-1 (or the pseudogene TRBV3-2) with TRBJ2-3; D is undetermined. The germline V gene encodes CDR1 LGHDT and CDR2 YNNKEL (reference sequence). The V end was cut by 6 bases, the J end by 4 bases, with 11 bases between. The CDR3 extends over 13 amino acids. The CDR3, as DNA: TGTGCCAGCAGAGCACTTTCCTCAGATACGCAGTATTTT. This codes for CASRALSSDTQYF.

The chain links TRBV29-1 to TRBJ2-7; D is ambiguous. The CDR3 consists of 14 residues. In germline, CDR1 is SQVTM, CDR2 ANQGSEA. V lost 2 bases to trimming and J lost 6 bases, with 17 bases between them. DNA of the CDR3: TGCAGCGTTGAAAATAACACCCCGACCGGCGAGCAGTACTTC. Protein: CSVENNTPTGEQYF.

In DNA, the CDR3 is TGCAGCGTTGATCGGGACGGTAACTATGGCTACACCTTC. This gives the protein CSVDRDGNYGYTF. The chain couples TRBV29-1 to TRBJ1-2, with D maybe TRBD1 (5 bases). CDR3 length: 13 amino acids. Trimming removed 3 bases at V and 1 base at J, with 9 bases between. Germline V gives CDR1 SQVTM, CDR2 ANQGSEA.

A word on this clone: Within the sample, other DNA sequences also encode this same CDR3. The V gene is TRBV27, the J gene TRBJ1-6; no definite D call. V was clipped by 3 bases and J by 8 bases, with 8 bases between them. The germline V gene has CDR1 MNHEY and CDR2 SMNVEV (reference sequence). The CDR3 has 13 amino acids. In DNA form, the CDR3 reads TGTGCCAGCAGTTTCGGGAACTATTCACCCCTCCACTTT. This gives the protein CASSFGNYSPLHF.

The chain has TRBV19 and TRBJ2-7; TRBD2 is a possible D gene (5 bases). Germline CDR1 LNHDA, CDR2 SQIVND (reference sequence). With 5 bases removed from V and 5 bases from J, the gap between germline ends came to 13 bases. The CDR3 spans 13 residues. CDR3 loop: CASSLGLVDEQYF. CDR3 DNA sequence: TGTGCCAGTAGTCTCGGACTCGTCGACGAGCAGTACTTC.